This T cell receptor beta chain was profiled in a study of post-analysis software for immune sequencing data. The table lists this clonotype with a few counts. The antigen remains undetermined. General study points: TRBV segments more frequent in patients than in controls numbered roughly five and included TRBV5-6, TRBV5-1 and TRBV20-1.

Sequencing libraries made from TCR beta cDNA carried unique molecular identifiers. TCRdb fed the PCR reads into MiXCR, producing one record per CDR3 protein. The top ten clones hold over 4% of a sample with 740,000 or so distinct CDR3 sequences, approximately 53% of them seen once. Trimming removed 5 bases at V and 7 bases at J, with 21 bases between. The CDR3 spans 15 residues. In germline, CDR1 is SGHNT, CDR2 YYREEE (reference sequence). This chain uses TRBV5-4 with TRBJ2-5; D is perhaps TRBD1 or TRBD2 (5 bases each). The clonotype was recovered from a girl aged 10 to 17 with multiple sclerosis. The material sequenced was blood. The CDR3 sequence: CASSFDGTGKRTQYF. CDR3 sequence (DNA): TGTGCCAGCAGTTTTGATGGGACGGGGAAGAGGACCCAGTACTTC.